The T cell receptor beta chain under discussion was sequenced for a study of cytomegalovirus exposure and HLA in healthy donors. PCR used 60 Vbeta primers and 13 Jbeta primers. TCRdb keeps only in-frame clones here, not all; method: immunoSEQ multiplex PCR. The sample lists 55,000 to 80,000 clones; approximately 75% were seen once. Study-wide results and limits: Available immune exposure information was restricted to CMV serostatus only.

This clone was counted between two and nine times. The antigen remains undetermined. V shed 3 bases and J 0 bases; nucleotides not matched to a gene: 8. This CDR3 is 16 amino acids long. The germline V gene encodes CDR1 SQVTM and CDR2 ANQGSEA. Sequencing was performed on PBMCs. The rearrangement joins TRBV29-1 to TRBJ2-1, with 7 positions matching TRBD2. This TCR derives from a man in his sixties in good health and CMV-seropositive. The CDR3 region has the DNA TGCAGCGTTGAGGGGGGGTTCAGCCTCTCCTACAATGAGCAGTTCTTC. Its protein product is CSVEGGFSLSYNEQFF.